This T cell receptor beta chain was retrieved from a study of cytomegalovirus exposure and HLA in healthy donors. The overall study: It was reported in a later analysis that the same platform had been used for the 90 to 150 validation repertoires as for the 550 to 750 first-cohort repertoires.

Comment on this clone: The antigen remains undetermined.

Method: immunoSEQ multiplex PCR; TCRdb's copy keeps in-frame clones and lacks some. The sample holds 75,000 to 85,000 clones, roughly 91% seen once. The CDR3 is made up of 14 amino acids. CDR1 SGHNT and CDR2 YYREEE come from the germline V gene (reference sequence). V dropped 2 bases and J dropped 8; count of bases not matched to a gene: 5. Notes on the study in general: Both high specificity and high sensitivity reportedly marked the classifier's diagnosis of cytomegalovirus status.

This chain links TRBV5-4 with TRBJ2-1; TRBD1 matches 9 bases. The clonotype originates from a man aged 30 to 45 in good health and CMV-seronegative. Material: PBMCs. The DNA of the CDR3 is TGTGCCAGCAGCTTAGGGACAGGGATCGATGAGCAGTTCTTC. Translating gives CASSLGTGIDEQFF.